A single sample gave rise to the 13 T cell receptor beta chains below, sequenced in a study of beta chain features in type 1 diabetes. Whole-study findings and limits: Researchers report that Type 1 diabetes patients had moderately but significantly shorter TCRB CDR3s across all four CD4+ subsets.

All of the isolated RNA was reverse transcribed, so expressed TCRB transcripts were sequenced. Here immunoSEQ multiplex PCR was the method, and the copy in TCRdb shows in-frame clones only, minus some. The table lists about 740,000 clones, around 15% of them singletons, with about 0.02% in the top ten. For these receptors, no antigen is known. The sample comprised naive CD4+ T cells from blood. These TCRs come from a man younger than 35 with type 1 diabetes.

The genes are TRBV5-1 and TRBJ2-6; 12 bases agree with TRBD1. J lost 2 bases, V lost 4 bases, and 4 bases had no gene match. This CDR3 is 17 amino acids long. The germline V gene encodes CDR1 SGHRS and CDR2 YFSETQ. This CDR3 is CASSTGTGGAGANVLTF. Written as DNA, the CDR3 is TGCGCCAGCAGCACCGGGACAGGGGGCGCTGGGGCCAACGTCCTGACTTTC.

This clone was detected a few times. Other nucleotide sequences in the sample specify the same CDR3. The rearrangement links TRBV6-5 to TRBJ2-7; 7 bases map to TRBD1. Trimming at V came to 6 bases and at J to 3 bases, leaving 2 bases not matched to a gene. CDR1 and CDR2 (germline): MNHEY, SVGAGI. CDR3 length: 12 residues. The CDR3 DNA is TGTGCCAGCAGGCGACAGGGCTACGAGCAGTACTTC. Translating gives CASRRQGYEQYF.

The CDR3 is CASSSTWGASDYGYTF. The CDR3 nucleotides read TGTGCCAGCAGTTCCACCTGGGGTGCTTCTGACTATGGCTACACCTTC. The gene calls are TRBV6-5 and TRBJ1-2; D unclear. V shed 4 bases and J shed 3 bases, with 18 bases lying between them. Looked up from germline, CDR1 is MNHEY and CDR2 is SVGAGI. The CDR3 is 16 amino acids.

This clone was counted between two and nine times. This sequence joins TRBV10-3 and TRBJ2-7, with D perhaps TRBD1 (6 bases). The CDR3 contains 14 residues. CDR1 and CDR2 (germline): ENHRY, SYGVKD. V lost 5 bases to trimming and J lost 0 bases, with 11 bases between them. The CDR3 DNA reads as TGTGCCATCAGTTCCCGGGACAACTCCTACGAGCAGTACTTC. It specifies CAISSRDNSYEQYF.

The V gene is TRBV30, the J gene TRBJ2-7, with D possibly TRBD2 on 6 matching bases. The germline V gene encodes CDR1 GTSNPN and CDR2 SVGIG (reference sequence). V lost 5 bases and J lost 6, with 20 bases in between. The CDR3 has 14 amino acids. CDR3 sequence reads: CAWLRFSGGSEQYF. CDR3 nucleotides: TGTGCCTGGCTCCGGTTCTCTGGGGGGTCCGAGCAGTACTTC.

The CDR3 here is CASSSQDRLDQPQHF. DNA of the CDR3: TGTGCCAGCTCATCACAAGACAGGCTTGATCAGCCCCAGCATTTT. The chain couples TRBV18 to TRBJ1-5; a possible D gene is TRBD1 (6 bases). Trimming cost V 5 bases and J 5 bases, with 16 bases left between them. This CDR3 region has 15 residues. Germline assignment: CDR1 KGHSH and CDR2 LQKENI.

In its sample, this clone was seen a few times. This chain links TRBV29-1 with TRBJ1-4; D not certain. In germline, CDR1 is SQVTM, CDR2 ANQGSEA. Trimming left V 5 bases short and J 3 bases short, with 7 bases between. The CDR3 covers 12 residues. CDR3 sequence (DNA): TGCAGCGTTCTAGAATCTAATGAAAAACTGTTTTTT. Its protein product is CSVLESNEKLFF.

This chain connects TRBV30 to TRBJ2-7; D is undetermined. Germline CDR1 is GTSNPN and CDR2 is SVGIG (reference sequence). The CDR3 covers 16 residues. The ends were cut back, 3 bases at V and 0 bases at J, with 18 bases in the middle. The CDR3 nucleotides are TGTGCCTGGAGAGTCCCACTCTGGGCCCGCTCCTACGAGCAGTACTTC. Translating it yields CAWRVPLWARSYEQYF.

Points on this clone: The same CDR3 arises from other DNA sequences in this sample as well. J is TRBJ2-7 and V is TRBV7-9; D is possibly TRBD1 or TRBD2 (5 bases each). This CDR3 spans 14 amino acids. V lost 5 bases and J lost 0, with 11 bases in between. Germline CDR1 SEHNR, CDR2 FQNEAQ (reference sequence). CDR3 region: CASSLGGTSYEQYF. The DNA for the CDR3 is TGTGCCAGCAGCCTTGGGGGTACCTCCTACGAGCAGTACTTC.

This clone was detected a few times. The chain carries TRBV5-1 and TRBJ1-6; possible D gene TRBD1, 5 bases. The germline gives CDR1 SGHRS, CDR2 YFSETQ. The V gene lost 4 bases and the J gene lost 10 bases, with 15 bases spanning the gap. This CDR3 is built from 14 residues. CDR3 loop: CASSPSQGASPLHF. The CDR3 DNA follows: TGCGCCAGCAGCCCTTCGCAGGGTGCCTCACCCCTCCACTTT.

A few counts support this clone. This chain joins TRBV4-1 and TRBJ1-2; D unresolved. V was trimmed by 0 bases and J by 8 bases, leaving 10 bases between them. Germline values: CDR1 MGHRA, CDR2 YSYEKL. The CDR3 is made up of 13 amino acids. The CDR3, as DNA: TGCGCCAGCAGCCAAGATACTGGAATCGGCTACACCTTC. This codes for CASSQDTGIGYTF.

The chain is built from TRBV29-1 and TRBJ1-2; tentative D call: TRBD1 (5 bases). CDR1 is SQVTM, CDR2 ANQGSEA, per germline. Between the trimmed V and J ends, which lost 0 bases and 2 bases, there was a span of 13 bases. CDR3 length: 15 residues. As DNA, the CDR3 is TGCAGCGTTGAAGATGGAGGGGCATGGAACTATGGCTACACCTTC. This encodes CSVEDGGAWNYGYTF.

The chain couples TRBV19 to TRBJ2-5; D gene uncertain. This CDR3 contains 13 residues. V lost 4 bases to trimming and J lost 7 bases, with 13 bases between them. Germline values: CDR1 LNHDA, CDR2 SQIVND (reference sequence). CDR3 coding DNA: TGTGCCAGTAGTAAGGTCCCTGAAGGGACCCAGTACTTC. Its translation: CASSKVPEGTQYF. The entire variable domain, with the rest obtained from reference TRBV19 and TRBJ2-5, is as follows: DGGITQSPKYLFRKEGQNVTLSCEQNLNHDAMYWYRQDPGQGLRLIYYSQIVNDFQKGDIAEGYSVSREKKESFPLTVTSAQKNPTAFYLCASSKVPEGTQYFGPGTRLLVL.